The 31 T cell receptor beta chains reported below all come from one sample, sequenced in a study of human T cells and chemical hapten exposure. TCRdb independently ran MiXCR on the RACE reads; one entry per CDR3 protein. The data hold 100,000 or so distinct CDR3 sequences, with approximately 9.9% observed a single time. Described time point: patch test 1, 2 weeks after DPC sensitization. The treatment denotes: therapeutic diphenylcyclopropenone sensitization with weekly scalp DPC. This sample comprised whole blood, obtained in connection with sensitization to the hapten diphenylcyclopropenone (DPC). These TCRs come from a woman in her 40s with alopecia areata. Some clones in this sample may be carry-over from other donors' samples.

In its sample, this clonotype was seen many times. The chain combines TRBV30 with TRBJ2-5, with no clear D. The CDR3 spans 13 residues. V was shortened by 3 bases and J by 1 base, with 9 bases between the two germline ends. CDR1 and CDR2 (germline): GTSNPN, SVGIG (reference sequence). The CDR3 DNA is TGTGCCTGGAGGGTCCCCCCCCAAGAGACCCAGTACTTC. This codes for CAWRVPPQETQYF.

This clonotype was detected many times. The chain links TRBV7-2 to TRBJ2-1; 16 bases fit TRBD2. Germline CDR1 and CDR2: SGHTA and FQGNSA. CDR3 size: 14 residues. V lost 7 bases, J lost 8 bases, and 2 bases stayed unmatched. DNA for the CDR3: TGTGCCAGCACCGGGACTAGCGGGGGGGATGAGCAGTTCTTC. It translates to CASTGTSGGDEQFF.

This clonotype was picked up a small number of times. The chain employs TRBV10-3 and TRBJ2-5; no reliable D call. Trimming pared 4 bases from V and 3 bases from J, leaving 15 bases between. Germline CDR1 reads ENHRY; CDR2 reads SYGVKD. The CDR3 consists of 15 residues. DNA of the CDR3: TGTGCCATCAGTGGATCCGGCAGGCACAAAGAGACCCAGTACTTC. It yields the protein CAISGSGRHKETQYF.

This clonotype was picked up many times. V usage is TRBV6-5 and J usage is TRBJ2-1; 10 nucleotides match TRBD2. CDR1 and CDR2 from the germline V gene are MNHEY and SVGAGI. After removal of 4 bases from V and 0 bases from J, the junction contained 9 bases not matched to a gene. This CDR3 spans 18 amino acids. The CDR3 coding sequence is TGTGCCAGCAGTTCAACGGGACTAGCGACCAGCTCCTACAATGAGCAGTTCTTC. As protein: CASSSTGLATSSYNEQFF.

Turning to this clonotype: One end of the junction varies from germline; a read error may be responsible. This rearrangement joins TRBV28 to TRBJ2-5; unclear D gene. CDR1 is MDHEN and CDR2 is SYDVKM in the germline V gene. The CDR3 totals 12 residues. This CDR3 reads CASTSRQLGTDF. The DNA of the CDR3 is TGTGCCAGCACTTCCCGCCAGCTTGGTACGGACTTC.

In this sample, this clonotype turned up many times. This chain connects TRBV25-1 to TRBJ2-7; the D gene is possibly TRBD2 (5 bases). Between the trimmed V and J ends, which lost 2 bases and 5 bases, there was a span of 13 bases. From germline, CDR1 is MGHDK and CDR2 SYGVNS. The CDR3 is 14 amino acids. The CDR3 DNA reads as TGTGCCAGCAGTGAACCAGGAGGTCCCCACGAGCAGTACTTC. This codes for CASSEPGGPHEQYF.

This clonotype was seen only a few times. V and J are TRBV7-2 and TRBJ2-7; D possibly corresponds to TRBD1 (5 bases). Germline V gene lookup returns CDR1 SGHTA and CDR2 FQGNSA. V lost 4 bases and J 1 base, leaving 11 bases between the germline ends. The CDR3 consists of 14 residues. The CDR3 nucleotides are TGTGCCAGCAGCTCGAGCAGGGATTCCTACGAGCAGTACTTC. It specifies CASSSSRDSYEQYF.

The table lists this clonotype with many counts. The J gene is TRBJ1-2, the V gene TRBV4-3; a weak D match, TRBD1 (5 bases). This CDR3 spans 14 amino acids. Germline V gene lookup returns CDR1 LGHNA and CDR2 YSLEER. Trimming pared 3 bases from V and 3 bases from J, leaving 11 bases between. CDR3 sequence (DNA): TGCGCCAGCAGCCATGCAGGGTGGCACTATGGCTACACCTTC. This gives the protein CASSHAGWHYGYTF.

This clonotype was observed at least ten times. The chain couples TRBV19 to TRBJ1-2, with a weak D call TRBD1 (6 bases). V lost 6 bases, J lost 1 base, and 21 bases lay in between. The CDR3 spans 17 residues. Germline loops: CDR1 LNHDA, CDR2 SQIVND (reference sequence). In nucleotides, the CDR3 is TGTGCCAGTAGCCCCACGGGGGCAGAGCGACTTAACTATGGCTACACCTTC. Translating gives CASSPTGAERLNYGYTF.

Ten or more counts support this clonotype. J is TRBJ2-5 and V is TRBV6-2 or TRBV6-3; 9 nucleotides agree with TRBD1. Losses at the gene ends were 0 bases for V and 4 bases for J; bases not matched to a gene: 9. The CDR3 contains 17 residues. Germline V lookup: CDR1 MNHEY, CDR2 SVGEGT. Here the CDR3 DNA reads TGTGCCAGCAGTTACTCGGCCGGGACAGGGAAGGTAGAGACCCAGTACTTC. Translation: CASSYSAGTGKVETQYF.

CDR3 loop: CASSLEGTGGSYEQYF. The DNA of the CDR3 is TGTGCCAGCAGCTTGGAAGGGACAGGGGGCTCCTACGAGCAGTACTTC. The chain is built from TRBV5-7 and TRBJ2-7; 11 nucleotides align to TRBD1. TRBV5-7 is placed among ORFs of uncertain function. The CDR3 length is 16 residues. The V segment lost 0 bases and the J segment 0 bases; nucleotides outside the gene matches: 2.

The chain combines TRBV20-1 with TRBJ2-1, with 10 bases that match TRBD2. Trimming cost V 8 bases and J 1 base; bases outside gene matches: 11. Germline-derived CDR1 and CDR2 are DFQATT and SNEGSKA (reference sequence). The CDR3 is 16 amino acids. CDR3 bases: TGCAGTTCCAGGACTAGCGGAGGGTTGTCCTACAATGAGCAGTTCTTC. It is translated as CSSRTSGGLSYNEQFF.

The sample holds many counts of this clonotype. The DNA of the CDR3 is TGTGCCAGCAGCAAACAGGGGGCTTGGCAGCCCCAGCATTTT. Its translation is CASSKQGAWQPQHF. This chain uses TRBV5-4 with TRBJ1-5; 9 bases line up with TRBD1. This CDR3 has 14 residues. CDR1 and CDR2 (germline): SGHNT, YYREEE (reference sequence). V lost 4 bases and J lost 7; bases outside the gene matches: 6.

This clonotype has a handful of counts. The chain employs TRBV7-9 and TRBJ2-7; TRBD1 matches at 8 bases. The germline V gene encodes CDR1 SEHNR and CDR2 FQNEAQ (reference sequence). This CDR3 is 14 amino acids long. Losses at the gene ends were 1 base for V and 2 bases for J; bases not matched to a gene: 1. CDR3 protein: CASSLGDRPYEQYF. The CDR3, as DNA: TGTGCCAGCAGCTTAGGGGACAGGCCCTACGAGCAGTACTTC.

This clonotype has only a few counts. The chain joins TRBV12-3 or TRBV12-4 to TRBJ2-2, with 11 positions matching TRBD2. V trimming: 3 bases; J trimming: 3 bases; junction bases outside the gene matches: 12. This CDR3 is 19 amino acids long. CDR3 DNA: TGTGCCAGCAGTTTCGACAGGCTAGCGGGGGGATGGCACACCGGGGAGCTGTTTTTT. This gives the protein CASSFDRLAGGWHTGELFF.

This clonotype was counted a few times. The J gene is TRBJ1-4, the V gene TRBV10-3; TRBD1 matches 8 bases. Germline V gene lookup returns CDR1 ENHRY and CDR2 SYGVKD. The CDR3 loop spans 13 amino acids. The V gene end was trimmed by 8 bases and the J gene end by 3 bases; junction bases not matched to a gene: 2. The CDR3 sequence: CAIQGAANEKLFF. The CDR3 DNA follows: TGTGCCATCCAGGGGGCTGCTAATGAAAAACTGTTTTTT.

This clonotype occurred many times. The chain recombines TRBV7-3 with TRBJ2-2; the match to TRBD1 covers 8 bases. This CDR3 has 16 residues. The germline CDR1 and CDR2 sequences are SGHTA and FQGTGA. J gave up 3 bases and V 3 bases, and 6 bases lay outside the gene matches. DNA of the CDR3: TGTGCCAGCAGCTTCGGGGGACAGGTTCACACCGGGGAGCTGTTTTTT. Encoded protein: CASSFGGQVHTGELFF.

This clonotype was counted many times. The chain joins TRBV3-1 to TRBJ1-1; TRBD1 is a possible D gene (5 bases). The germline gives CDR1 LGHDT, CDR2 YNNKEL (reference sequence). The CDR3 is made up of 15 amino acids. With 6 bases removed from V and 1 base from J, the gap between germline ends came to 15 bases. The CDR3 protein is CASRQTGTPNTEAFF. CDR3 DNA: TGTGCCAGCAGGCAGACCGGGACGCCGAACACTGAAGCTTTCTTT.

This clonotype was found a few times. The genes are TRBV7-2 and TRBJ1-4, with unresolved D. The germline V and J ends were trimmed by 7 bases and 8 bases, with 11 bases remaining between them. Germline V lookup: CDR1 SGHTA, CDR2 FQGNSA. The CDR3 runs to 12 residues. The CDR3 here is CASTRGTEKLFF. The CDR3 coding sequence is TGTGCCAGCACCCGCGGAACGGAAAAACTGTTTTTT. Together with reference TRBV7-2 and TRBJ1-4, the CDR3 gives the full variable domain: GAGVSQSPSNKVTEKGKDVELRCDPISGHTALYWYRQSLGQGLEFLIYFQGNSAPDKSGLPSDRFSAERTGGSVSTLTIQRTQQEDSAVYLCASTRGTEKLFFGSGTQLSVL.

The chain uses TRBV30 and TRBJ1-1; 7 nucleotides match TRBD1. This CDR3 is 16 amino acids long. The germline V gene encodes CDR1 GTSNPN and CDR2 SVGIG (reference sequence). Trimming took 2 bases from V and 0 from J; bases not matched to a gene: 9. The DNA for the CDR3 is TGTGCCTGGAGTCGACTTTCGGGACAGCTGAACACTGAAGCTTTCTTT. Its protein is CAWSRLSGQLNTEAFF.

This clonotype was observed a few times. The chain joins TRBV10-2 to TRBJ2-5, with 10 bases that match TRBD2. CDR3 length equals 15 residues. The junction had 10 bases not matched to a gene; V was cut back by 7 bases and J by 5 bases. Germline V lookup: CDR1 WSHSY, CDR2 SAAADI. The CDR3 DNA reads as TGCGCCAGCAAAGAAGCGGGAGGGTTGTGGGAGACCCAGTACTTC. It yields the protein CASKEAGGLWETQYF.

The chain has TRBV7-8 and TRBJ2-7; 8 bases align to TRBD1. Germline V gene sequence: CDR1 SGHVS, CDR2 FQNEAQ. With 5 bases clipped from V and 3 bases from J, the junction kept 6 bases outside the gene matches. This CDR3 contains 14 residues. The CDR3 reads CASSPTDRDYEQYF. DNA of the CDR3: TGTGCCAGCAGCCCGACGGACAGGGACTACGAGCAGTACTTC.

V gene TRBV30 combines with J gene TRBJ1-6; D is unresolved. Germline CDR1 reads GTSNPN; CDR2 reads SVGIG (reference sequence). Trimming took off 3 bases at V and 6 bases at J, with 9 bases between the two ends. The CDR3 is made up of 13 amino acids. In DNA form, the CDR3 reads TGTGCCTGGAGGTTGGGCATTAATTCACCCCTCCACTTT. This encodes CAWRLGINSPLHF.

The chain couples TRBV6-2 or TRBV6-3 to TRBJ2-1; perhaps D is TRBD1 or TRBD2 (5 bases each). V was trimmed by 6 bases and J by 13 bases, leaving 13 bases between them. The CDR3 runs to 11 residues. Germline values: CDR1 MNHEY, CDR2 SVGEGT. The CDR3 DNA sequence: TGTGCCAGCAGGTCCGGGACGATCCAGTTCTTC. This codes for CASRSGTIQFF.

Of note for this clonotype: Since a much larger clone is just one base distant, this may be a read error. The chain joins TRBV5-1 to TRBJ2-7; D might be TRBD2 (5 bases). CDR1 is SGHRS, CDR2 YFSETQ, per germline. The CDR3 runs to 12 residues. V was cut by 7 bases and J by 3 bases, with 11 bases left in between. CDR3 residues: CASFNGVYEQYF. DNA of the CDR3: TGCGCCAGCTTCAACGGGGTCTACGAGCAGTACTTC.

The chain links TRBV5-5 to TRBJ2-5, with 11 nucleotides matching TRBD2. Germline V lookup: CDR1 SGHKS, CDR2 YYEKEE (reference sequence). The CDR3 totals 16 residues. V dropped 4 bases and J dropped 4; count of bases not matched to a gene: 9. CDR3 protein: CASSLPSGRTSETQYF. The CDR3 DNA sequence: TGTGCCAGCAGCCTACCTAGCGGGAGGACCTCAGAGACCCAGTACTTC.

The V call is TRBV29-1, the J call TRBJ1-2; D is unclear. The CDR3 runs 13 residues. Per germline, CDR1 SQVTM and CDR2 ANQGSEA. Between the trimmed V and J ends, which lost 1 base and 8 bases, there was a span of 14 bases. DNA of the CDR3: TGCAGCGTTGAAGTCGGAGGGTTAAAGGGCTACACCTTC. It codes for CSVEVGGLKGYTF.

At least ten counts were recorded for this clonotype. V usage is TRBV29-1 and J usage is TRBJ1-5; TRBD1 matches 7 bases. Germline CDR1 SQVTM, CDR2 ANQGSEA. This CDR3 spans 14 amino acids. The V and J ends lost 7 bases and 3 bases, in that order; junction bases with no gene match: 9. CDR3 sequence: CSAIPGGVNQPQHF. For the CDR3, the DNA is TGCAGCGCGATTCCAGGGGGAGTCAATCAGCCCCAGCATTTT. The full variable domain, with the rest looked up from reference TRBV29-1 and TRBJ1-5, is SAVISQKPSRDICQRGTSLTIQCQVDSQVTMMFWYRQQPGQSLTLIATANQGSEATYESGFVIDKFPISRPNLTFSTLTVSNMSPEDSSIYLCSAIPGGVNQPQHFGDGTRLSIL.

V usage is TRBV7-2 and J usage is TRBJ2-3; D possibly corresponds to TRBD1 (5 bases). The germline gives CDR1 SGHTA, CDR2 FQGNSA. Between the trimmed V and J ends, which lost 5 bases and 0 bases, there was a span of 15 bases. The CDR3 runs to 16 residues. The CDR3 DNA reads TGTGCCAGCAGCAGTAAGGGGTCCACTAGCACAGATACGCAGTATTTT. It translates to CASSSKGSTSTDTQYF.

This clonotype has ten or more counts. This chain links TRBV6-2 or TRBV6-3 with TRBJ2-7, with TRBD2 matching 7 bases. Germline V lookup: CDR1 MNHEY, CDR2 SVGEGT. The CDR3 loop spans 11 amino acids. V shed 5 bases and J 5 bases; nucleotides not matched to a gene: 0. The DNA of the CDR3 is TGTGCCAGCAGTGGGAGGGACGAGCAGTACTTC. Its protein is CASSGRDEQYF.

This clonotype was counted ten times or more. The chain joins TRBV15 to TRBJ2-7; possibly TRBD1 or TRBD2 for D (6 bases each). The CDR3 runs to 15 residues. Germline CDR1 LNHNV, CDR2 YYDKDF (reference sequence). Trimming cost V 3 bases and J 6 bases, with 18 bases left between them. CDR3 nucleotides: TGTGCCACCAGCAGGGTTACAGGGCCCGGGGGCGAGCAGTACTTC. The encoded protein is CATSRVTGPGGEQYF.